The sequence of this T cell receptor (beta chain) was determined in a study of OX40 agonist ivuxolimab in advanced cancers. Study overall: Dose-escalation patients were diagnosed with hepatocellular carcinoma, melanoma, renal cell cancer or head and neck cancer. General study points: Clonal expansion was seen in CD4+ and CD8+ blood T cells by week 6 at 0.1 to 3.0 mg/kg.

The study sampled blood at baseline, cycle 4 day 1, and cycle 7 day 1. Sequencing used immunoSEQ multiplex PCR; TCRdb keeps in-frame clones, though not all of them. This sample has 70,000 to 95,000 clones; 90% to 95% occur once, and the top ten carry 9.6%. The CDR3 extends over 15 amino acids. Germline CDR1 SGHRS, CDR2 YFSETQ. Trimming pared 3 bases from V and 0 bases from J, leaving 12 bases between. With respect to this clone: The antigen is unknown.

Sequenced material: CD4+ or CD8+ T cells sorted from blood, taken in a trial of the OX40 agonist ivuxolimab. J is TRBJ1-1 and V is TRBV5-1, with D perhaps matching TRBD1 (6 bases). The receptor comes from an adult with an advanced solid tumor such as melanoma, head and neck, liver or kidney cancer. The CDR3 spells CASSSLTGMNTEAFF. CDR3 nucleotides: TGCGCCAGCAGCTCTTTAACAGGGATGAACACTGAAGCTTTCTTT.